Detailed here is one T cell receptor beta chain. This clone's antigen is unknown. The input lacks base qualities; no much larger clone sits a single base away. The library was made by PCR. Data came from an Illumina HiSeq 2000. Through fastp at Q25 and MiXCR, TCRdb rebuilt clones from the public reads, retaining in-frame beta chains. Identical CDR3 proteins give one entry, which carries the most common genes and DNA. This sample gives fewer than 20,000 distinct CDR3 sequences in total; roughly 54% of them show up just once. The ten largest clones capture approximately 34% of the sample. Trimming takes 4 bases off V and 13 bases off J; junction bases not matched to a gene: 17. The CDR3, cysteine through phenylalanine, is 16 amino acids long. The entry retains the CDR3 DNA only, 48 bases that are in frame from base 1. Sequences SGHVT (CDR1) and SQSDAQ (CDR2) are obtained from the germline V gene. These data come from a study of tumor-infiltrating lymphocytes in oesophageal squamous cell carcinoma (TCRdb year 2016).

The chain joins TRBV7-4 to TRBJ2-4, with 9 bases in between that match TRBD1. This sequence was found in a female donor with esophageal squamous cell carcinoma. Material for sequencing was esophageal tumor tissue. The DNA reads TGTGCCAGCAGCTCACGACGACAGGGGGATAGGAATGAGCAGTACTTC. Protein translation: CASSSRRQGDRNEQYF.